These T cell receptor beta chains were read from a single sample in a study of blood T cell repertoires in COVID-19. The method was immunoSEQ multiplex PCR; TCRdb's version includes in-frame clones alone and lacks a portion of them. The profile shows approximately 210,000 clones, 86% of them singletons. The sequencing sample was made of peripheral blood. These receptors all come from a woman in her sixties or seventies with acute or convalescent COVID-19. Each CDR3 is given with its conserved first and last residue. D genes are given only for firm matches. Where a row states a size, it is once, few, many or the class of an expanded clone; other rows omit it.

>.|TRBV27|TRBJ1-1|TRBD1
TGTGCCAGCAGTCGCCCGACAGGGGGAAAAACTGAAGCTTTCTTT
CASSRPTGGKTEAFF
>.|TRBV4-3|TRBJ1-1|.
TGCGCCAGCAGCACGACCAGGGGCACTGAAGCTTTCTTT
CASSTTRGTEAFF
>.|TRBV7-2|TRBJ2-5|TRBD1
TGTGCCAGCAGCTTAGACAGGGGGCGAGTAGAGACCCAGTACTTC
CASSLDRGRVETQYF
>.|TRBV18|TRBJ2-2|TRBD2
TGTGCCAGCTCACCACTCGTAGCTAGCGGGGGCCGGAACACCGGGGAGCTGTTTTTT
CASSPLVASGGRNTGELFF
>.|TRBV7-3|TRBJ2-5|TRBD1
TGTGCCAGCAGCTTAACGGGACAGGGGTTTGAGACCCAGTACTTC
CASSLTGQGFETQYF
>once|TRBV11-3|TRBJ2-7|TRBD2
TGTGCCAGCAGCTTAGGCACTAGCGTTACCTACGAGCAGTACTTC
CASSLGTSVTYEQYF
>.|TRBV7-9|TRBJ1-1|TRBD1
TGTGCCAGCAGCCCACAGGGGGCGGGGACTGAAGCTTTCTTT
CASSPQGAGTEAFF
>.|TRBV7-3|TRBJ1-1|.
TGTGCCAGCAGCTTAAACCCCGCGGGGAACACTGAAGCTTTCTTT
CASSLNPAGNTEAFF
>.|TRBV19|TRBJ2-3|TRBD1
TGTGCCAAAATAGACAGGGGAGCAGATACGCAGTATTTT
CAKIDRGADTQYF
>.|TRBV3-1/TRBV3-2|TRBJ1-2|TRBD1
TGTGCCAGCAGCCCCCGGTTAGGGGGCATAGGTGGCTACACCTTC
CASSPRLGGIGGYTF
>once|TRBV11-3|TRBJ2-7|.
TGTGCCAGCAGCTCTCCCTACGAGCAGTACTTC
CASSSPYEQYF
>.|TRBV5-4|TRBJ2-5|TRBD2
TGTGCCAGCAGCAAAGGGACTAGCGGGAGGTCGGAGACCCAGTACTTC
CASSKGTSGRSETQYF
>.|TRBV7-8|TRBJ1-6|TRBD1
TGTGCCAGCAGACTGGACAGGGGTTATTCACCCCTCCACTTT
CASRLDRGYSPLHF
>once|TRBV7-2|TRBJ2-1|.
TGTGCCAGCATATTCACGGGGGTCAATGAGCAGTTCTTC
CASIFTGVNEQFF